This entry lists 10 T cell receptor beta chains sequenced from one sample in a study of T-cell reconstitution after alpha-beta-depleted transplantation in children. Unique molecular identifiers were used to barcode this TCRbeta library. TCRdb called the PCR reads again in MiXCR, with one record for every CDR3 protein. This repertoire shows a few hundred thousand distinct CDR3 sequences, 9% to 12% found once; its top ten account for 2% to 3%. This specimen was PBMCs from the stem cell graft donor, taken from the stem cell graft. The source is a human donor who donated a stem cell graft to a child with acute lymphoblastic leukemia.

This chain links TRBV20-1 with TRBJ2-7, with TRBD1 matching over 9 bases. The CDR3 contains 14 residues. V shed 6 bases and J 2 bases; nucleotides not matched to a gene: 8. The germline CDR1 and CDR2 sequences are DFQATT and SNEGSKA (reference sequence). The CDR3 sequence: CSAKPGQGTYEQYF. For the CDR3, the DNA is TGCAGTGCAAAACCGGGACAGGGCACCTACGAGCAGTACTTC.

This clonotype was observed a handful of times. This chain uses TRBV20-1 with TRBJ2-1, with 9 positions matching TRBD1. The CDR3 contains 16 residues. The germline V gene has CDR1 DFQATT and CDR2 SNEGSKA (reference sequence). The V and J ends lost 6 bases and 1 base, in that order; junction bases with no gene match: 10. The CDR3 sequence is CSAEMMGTGSYNEQFF. In nucleotides, the CDR3 is TGCAGTGCGGAGATGATGGGGACAGGGTCCTACAATGAGCAGTTCTTC.

This clonotype was detected many times. Written as DNA, the CDR3 is TGCGCCAGCAGCCAGGAAATACAGGGGCGCCTGAACTATGGCTACACCTTC. It specifies CASSQEIQGRLNYGYTF. V usage is TRBV4-3 and J usage is TRBJ1-2; 7 nucleotides agree with TRBD1. Germline CDR1 LGHNA, CDR2 YSLEER. This CDR3 region has 17 residues. With 3 bases clipped from V and 2 bases from J, the junction kept 12 bases outside the gene matches.

This clonotype was seen many times. CDR3 bases: TGTGCCAGCAGCGCGGACGTTACCTACGAGCAGTACTTC. Translated, it gives CASSADVTYEQYF. The V call is TRBV7-2, the J call TRBJ2-7, with D unresolved. The CDR3 runs 13 residues. V lost 5 bases and J 2 bases, leaving 10 bases between the germline ends. CDR1 SGHTA and CDR2 FQGNSA come from the germline V gene.

This clonotype was counted ten times or more. The chain links TRBV28 to TRBJ2-1; TRBD1 matches at 7 bases. Trimming took 2 bases from V and 5 from J; bases not matched to a gene: 12. This CDR3 is 17 amino acids long. From germline, CDR1 is MDHEN and CDR2 SYDVKM. DNA for the CDR3: TGTGCCAGCAGTTTAACATGGCCGGCACAGGGGAACAATGAGCAGTTCTTC. It is translated as CASSLTWPAQGNNEQFF.

This clonotype was observed at least ten times. The chain uses TRBV29-1 and TRBJ2-3, with D possibly matching TRBD1 (6 bases). V was pared by 3 bases and J by 4 bases, with 14 bases between. The CDR3 has 14 amino acids. Germline CDR1 SQVTM, CDR2 ANQGSEA. The CDR3 sequence is CSVDLGALPDTQYF. The CDR3 DNA reads as TGCAGCGTTGATTTGGGGGCGCTCCCAGATACGCAGTATTTT.

This clonotype was detected a few times. V and J are TRBV29-1 and TRBJ2-7; unclear D gene. From germline, CDR1 is SQVTM and CDR2 ANQGSEA. This CDR3 has 13 amino acids. V was pared by 5 bases and J by 1 base, with 12 bases between. The CDR3 is CSVHTYDSYEQYF. In DNA, the CDR3 is TGCAGCGTTCATACGTATGATTCCTACGAGCAGTACTTC.

The chain employs TRBV20-1 and TRBJ2-3; D is unclear. This CDR3 spans 13 amino acids. Germline CDR1 reads DFQATT; CDR2 reads SNEGSKA (reference sequence). Trimming removed 3 bases from V and 0 bases from J, with 7 bases in between. The CDR3: CSASLDSTDTQYF. CDR3 DNA sequence: TGCAGTGCTAGCCTCGACAGCACAGATACGCAGTATTTT.

This clonotype was counted a few times. This chain links TRBV25-1 with TRBJ2-1, with 9 bases matching TRBD1. Germline CDR1 and CDR2: MGHDK and SYGVNS. CDR3 length: 14 residues. J gave up 7 bases and V 3 bases, and 4 bases lay outside the gene matches. The CDR3 DNA reads as TGTGCCAGCAGTGATTACAGGGGGCCGAATGAGCAGTTCTTC. Residues: CASSDYRGPNEQFF.

This clonotype has more than one count but fewer than ten. V is TRBV20-1 and J is TRBJ2-7; no definite D call. The CDR3 is 12 residues long. Germline assignment: CDR1 DFQATT and CDR2 SNEGSKA (reference sequence). Trimming left V 0 bases short and J 2 bases short, with 5 bases between. In DNA, the CDR3 is TGCAGTGCTAGAGATTTCACCTACGAGCAGTACTTC. Translating gives CSARDFTYEQYF.